The 16 T cell receptor beta chains listed next were all sequenced from one sample in a study of regulatory T cells in long-lasting Graves disease. CDR3 regions were amplified by Arm-PCR using iRepertoire HTBI primers to build TCR beta libraries. One entry per CDR3 protein results from TCRdb running MiXCR on the multiplex PCR reads. The sample lists a few hundred thousand distinct CDR3 sequences, roughly 24% occurring once. The sample's time point: persistent/refractory GD, antithyroid drugs over 5 years with positive TRAb. The TCR library used RNA extracted from PBMCs. The source was peripheral blood mononuclear cells (PBMCs), collected when the disease was refractory, from a patient treated with antithyroid drugs. Every receptor here comes from a woman between 40 and 55 years old with Graves disease.

The genes are TRBV6-1 and TRBJ2-2; a weak D match, TRBD2 (6 bases). V lost 5 bases to trimming and J lost 5 bases, with 12 bases between them. CDR1 and CDR2 from the germline V gene are MNHNS and SASEGT. The CDR3 is made up of 14 amino acids. CDR3 protein: CASSRRVWTGELFF. CDR3 DNA: TGTGCCAGCAGTAGGAGGGTTTGGACCGGGGAGCTGTTTTTT.

This clonotype was seen ten or more times. V is TRBV20-1 and J is TRBJ2-1; D may be TRBD1 (6 bases). The CDR3 is 14 amino acids. Trimming removed 2 bases at V and 9 bases at J, with 17 bases between. Germline V lookup: CDR1 DFQATT, CDR2 SNEGSKA (reference sequence). The CDR3 reads CSARTLTGMGEQFF. The DNA for the CDR3 is TGCAGTGCTAGAACTTTAACAGGGATGGGTGAGCAGTTCTTC.

This clonotype has a count of ten or more. This chain uses TRBV2 with TRBJ1-5; D uncertain. Trimming removed 6 bases at V and 7 bases at J, with 10 bases between. The length of the CDR3 is 12 residues. Germline V gives CDR1 SNHLY, CDR2 FYNNEI. CDR3 in DNA: TGTGCCAGCAGCTTGCAATTACAGCCCCAGCATTTT. Its protein product is CASSLQLQPQHF.

This clonotype was seen only a few times. The rearrangement joins TRBV2 to TRBJ1-3; maybe TRBD1 (5 bases). The CDR3 loop spans 17 amino acids. Germline values: CDR1 SNHLY, CDR2 FYNNEI. The V end was cut by 5 bases, the J end by 0 bases, with 17 bases between. CDR3 DNA sequence: TGTGCCAGCAGTTCCTCCCACAGGAGTTACTCTGGAAACACCATATATTTT. Protein product: CASSSSHRSYSGNTIYF.

The sample holds many counts of this clonotype. The gene calls are TRBV28 and TRBJ1-3; 7 nucleotides align to TRBD1. The CDR3 loop spans 14 amino acids. CDR1 is MDHEN, CDR2 SYDVKM, per germline. V lost 5 bases, J lost 4 bases, and 5 bases stayed unmatched. The CDR3 DNA sequence: TGTGCCAGCAGTGTCACAGGGGACGGAAACACCATATATTTT. Translating it yields CASSVTGDGNTIYF.

This clonotype appeared a few times. The V and J genes are TRBV13 and TRBJ2-7, with 8 bases that match TRBD1. Germline CDR1 PRHDT, CDR2 FYEKMQ (reference sequence). The CDR3 is 17 amino acids. With V trimmed by 4 bases and J by 3 bases, 14 bases remained unmatched. This chain's CDR3 is CASSSPIPGQASYEQYF. The CDR3 DNA is TGTGCCAGCAGCTCTCCTATCCCGGGACAGGCGAGCTACGAGCAGTACTTC.

Details on this clonotype: A much bigger clone sits one base away, suggesting this may be a read error. The rearrangement joins TRBV2 to TRBJ2-7, with D possibly matching TRBD1 (7 bases). The V end was cut by 3 bases, the J end by 6 bases, with 15 bases between. There are 14 residues in the CDR3. Germline CDR1 reads SNHLY; CDR2 reads FYNNEI. As DNA, the CDR3 is TGTGCCAGCAGTGATTCAGGGGGACTCTGCGAGCAGTACTTC. Its protein product is CASSDSGGLCEQYF.

This clonotype has a count of ten or more. This chain links TRBV28 with TRBJ2-5; D may be TRBD1 or TRBD2 (5 bases each). CDR3 size: 17 residues. V lost 1 base and J 3 bases, leaving 18 bases between the germline ends. In germline, CDR1 is MDHEN, CDR2 SYDVKM. The chain's CDR3 is CASSLLGPLSLEETQYF. As DNA, the CDR3 is TGTGCCAGCAGTTTATTGGGACCCCTTAGCCTAGAAGAGACCCAGTACTTC.

This clonotype appeared a few times. The rearrangement links TRBV5-1 to TRBJ2-5, with a tentative D call TRBD2 (6 bases). This CDR3 region has 13 residues. Deletions cut 5 bases from V and 3 bases from J, with 11 bases between. Germline CDR1 SGHRS, CDR2 YFSETQ. CDR3 DNA sequence: TGCGCCAGCAGACCGGGGGTTGAAGAGACCCAGTACTTC. Amino acid sequence: CASRPGVEETQYF.

The CDR3 DNA sequence: TGTGCCAGCAGCTCCTCTGCCCGGGAGCAGTACTTC. Translating gives CASSSSAREQYF. V usage is TRBV7-2 and J usage is TRBJ2-7, with D uncertain. CDR1 is SGHTA, CDR2 FQGNSA, per germline. V lost 4 bases, J lost 7 bases, and 11 bases lay in between. This CDR3 has 12 amino acids.

In this sample, this clonotype turned up many times. This sequence joins TRBV28 and TRBJ2-5; D might be TRBD2 (6 bases). V was trimmed by 8 bases and J by 1 base, leaving 14 bases between them. Germline V gives CDR1 MDHEN, CDR2 SYDVKM. The CDR3 runs to 14 residues. DNA for the CDR3: TGTGCCAGCGGGCGAGTCGGGGGCCAAGAGACCCAGTACTTC. It specifies CASGRVGGQETQYF.

Ten or more counts support this clonotype. This chain uses TRBV20-1 with TRBJ2-7; no reliable D call. Germline V gene sequence: CDR1 DFQATT, CDR2 SNEGSKA (reference sequence). CDR3 size: 12 residues. Trimming pared 5 bases from V and 3 bases from J, leaving 11 bases between. This chain's CDR3 is CSARKNGYEQYF. CDR3 nucleotides: TGCAGTGCTCGGAAGAATGGCTACGAGCAGTACTTC.

The rearrangement uses TRBV20-1 and TRBJ1-1; 11 bases match TRBD1. CDR1 is DFQATT, CDR2 SNEGSKA, per germline (reference sequence). The CDR3 loop spans 15 amino acids. As DNA, the CDR3 is TGCAGGACCCTCAAAAAGGGACAGGGGGACACTGAAGCTTTCTTT. Its translation is CRTLKKGQGDTEAFF.

The V gene is TRBV18, the J gene TRBJ2-7; the D gene is possibly TRBD1 (6 bases). V was cut by 4 bases and J by 1 base, with 17 bases left in between. The CDR3 totals 16 residues. Germline V lookup: CDR1 KGHSH, CDR2 LQKENI. CDR3: CASSRILQGPSYEQYF. CDR3 DNA: TGTGCCAGCTCACGCATTTTACAGGGCCCTTCCTACGAGCAGTACTTC. Filled out from reference TRBV18 and TRBJ2-7, the complete variable domain reads NAGVMQNPRHLVRRRGQEARLRCSPMKGHSHVYWYRQLPEEGLKFMVYLQKENIIDESGMPKERFSAEFPKEGPSILRIQQVVRGDSAAYFCASSRILQGPSYEQYFGPGTRLTVT.

The rearrangement joins TRBV18 to TRBJ1-5; no reliable D call. This CDR3 region has 16 residues. V lost 3 bases and J 3 bases, leaving 15 bases between the germline ends. Germline V gene data show CDR1 as KGHSH and CDR2 as LQKENI. CDR3: CASSPPGRASNQPQHF. The DNA for the CDR3 is TGTGCCAGCTCACCCCCGGGGAGAGCCTCCAATCAGCCCCAGCATTTT.

The table lists this clonotype with many counts. This chain connects TRBV28 to TRBJ1-3; tentative D call: TRBD1 (5 bases). Germline V gene lookup returns CDR1 MDHEN and CDR2 SYDVKM. This CDR3 has 14 residues. V dropped 3 bases and J dropped 4 bases, with 10 bases sitting between them. The CDR3 DNA sequence: TGTGCCAGCAGTTTCAGGAGACAGGGAAACACCATATATTTT. Translating gives CASSFRRQGNTIYF.